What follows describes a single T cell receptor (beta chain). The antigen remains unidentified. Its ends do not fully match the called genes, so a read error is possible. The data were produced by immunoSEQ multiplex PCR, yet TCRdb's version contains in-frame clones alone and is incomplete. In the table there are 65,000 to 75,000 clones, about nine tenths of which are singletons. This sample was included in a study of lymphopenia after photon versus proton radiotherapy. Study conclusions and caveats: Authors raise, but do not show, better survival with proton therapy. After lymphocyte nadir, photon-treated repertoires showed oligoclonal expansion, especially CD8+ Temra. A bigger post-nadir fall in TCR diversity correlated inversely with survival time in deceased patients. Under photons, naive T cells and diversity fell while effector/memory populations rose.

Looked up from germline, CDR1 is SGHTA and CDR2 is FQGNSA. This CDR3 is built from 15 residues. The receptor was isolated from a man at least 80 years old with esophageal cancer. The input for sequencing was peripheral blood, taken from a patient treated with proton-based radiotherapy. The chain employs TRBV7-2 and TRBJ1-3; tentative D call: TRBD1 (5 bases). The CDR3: CANSLVPGPGNTIYF. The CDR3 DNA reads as TGTGCCAACAGCTTAGTGCCAGGGCCTGGAAACACCATATATTTT.